This TCR beta chain was observed in a study of cytomegalovirus exposure and HLA in healthy donors. Study information: There were 350 to 400 genotyped donors. Of these, roughly 82% fell in the genetic ancestry cluster associated with self-reported Caucasian donors.

The CDR3 spans 16 residues. From germline, CDR1 is KGHSY and CDR2 FQNENV. V lost 1 base and J lost 7, with 17 bases in between. Primers: 60 Vbeta forward and 13 Jbeta reverse. Assay: immunoSEQ multiplex PCR; the TCRdb copy retains only in-frame clones and omits some. This table holds 70,000 to 80,000 clones, roughly four fifths found once. With respect to this clone: Its target is unknown.

Broader study findings: Most TCR sequences were uncommon, yet certain public TCRs appeared in many donors. The authors reported that TCR beta sequences could predict HLA-A and HLA-B alleles. These predictions were accurate for most subjects in the first cohort.

The V gene is TRBV16, the J gene TRBJ1-5; tentative D call: TRBD1 (5 bases). The clonotype originates from a man aged 18 to 30 in good health and CMV-seronegative. Sequenced input: PBMCs. For the CDR3, the DNA is TGTGCCAGCAGCCAATTTGGTGGGGGGTACGGCCAGCCCCAGCATTTT. Encoded protein: CASSQFGGGYGQPQHF. The full variable domain, completed using reference TRBV16 and TRBJ1-5, is GEEVAQTPKHLVRGEGQKAKLYCAPIKGHSYVFWYQQVLKNEFKFLISFQNENVFDETGMPKERFSAKCLPNSPCSLEIQATKLEDSAVYFCASSQFGGGYGQPQHFGDGTRLSIL.